Sequencing of this TCR beta chain was carried out in a study of T cells after yellow fever vaccination. In this sample, this clonotype turned up a few times. TCRdb independently ran MiXCR on the 5' RACE reads; one entry per CDR3 protein. In the table there are roughly 110,000 distinct CDR3 sequences, under 9% of which are singletons. Sequenced material: CD8+ T cells sorted from PBMCs, taken 45 days after the yellow fever booster vaccination. The sequence derives from a man aged 25-40 years who received the YFV17D yellow fever vaccine.

CDR3 region: CASSATGSSYNEQFF. The DNA of the CDR3 is TGTGCCAGCAGCGCCACAGGGAGCTCCTACAATGAGCAGTTCTTC. V and J are TRBV9 and TRBJ2-1, with D possibly TRBD1 on 6 matching bases. The ends were cut back, 3 bases at V and 0 bases at J, with 10 bases in the middle. The germline V gene has CDR1 SGDLS and CDR2 YYNGEE. The CDR3 has 15 amino acids.